Included here is one T cell receptor (beta chain) sequence, with context. The sample comes from a study of CD8 T cells in Susac syndrome. Germline loops: CDR1 SGHRS, CDR2 YFSETQ. Losses at the gene ends were 2 bases for V and 7 bases for J; bases not matched to a gene: 5. CDR3 length: 14 amino acids. RNA amounts of 0.5 to 1 ug underwent reverse transcription with random hexamers. The method of amplification for TCR beta CDR3 was immunoSEQ multiplex PCR, covering 54 Vbeta and 13 Jbeta. TCRdb processed the immunoSEQ multiplex PCR reads anew with MiXCR; each CDR3 protein has one entry. This table has approximately 46,000 distinct CDR3 sequences, 80% to 95% appearing once.

The chain uses TRBV5-1 and TRBJ2-7; 11 bases fit TRBD1. The TCR sequence derives from a human donor in good health. The sequenced sample consisted of CD8+ T cells from PBMCs. CDR3 amino acids: CASSLGQGAREQYF. CDR3 DNA: TGCGCCAGCAGCTTAGGACAGGGGGCTCGGGAGCAGTACTTC. Drawing the rest from reference TRBV5-1 and TRBJ2-7, the complete variable domain is KAGVTQTPRYLIKTRGQQVTLSCSPISGHRSVSWYQQTPGQGLQFLFEYFSETQRNKGNFPGRFSGRQFSNSRSEMNVSTLELGDSALYLCASSLGQGAREQYFGPGTRLTVT.